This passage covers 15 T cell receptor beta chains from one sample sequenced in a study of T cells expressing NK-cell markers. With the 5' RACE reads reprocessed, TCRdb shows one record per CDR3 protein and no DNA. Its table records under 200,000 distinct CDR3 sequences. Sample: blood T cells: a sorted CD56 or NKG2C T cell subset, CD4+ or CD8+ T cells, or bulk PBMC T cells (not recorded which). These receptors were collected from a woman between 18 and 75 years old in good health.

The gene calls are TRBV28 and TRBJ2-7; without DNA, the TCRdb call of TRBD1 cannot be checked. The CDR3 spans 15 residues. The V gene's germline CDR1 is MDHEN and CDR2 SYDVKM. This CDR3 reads CASSFPGQGPYEQYF.

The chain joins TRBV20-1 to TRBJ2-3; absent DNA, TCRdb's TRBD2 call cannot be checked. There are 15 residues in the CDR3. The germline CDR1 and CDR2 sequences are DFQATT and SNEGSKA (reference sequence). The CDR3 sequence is CSAYPAGGPTDTQYF.

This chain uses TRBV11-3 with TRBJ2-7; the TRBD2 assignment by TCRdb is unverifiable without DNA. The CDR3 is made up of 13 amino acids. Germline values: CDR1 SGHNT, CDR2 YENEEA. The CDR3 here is CASSDSVVGEQYF.

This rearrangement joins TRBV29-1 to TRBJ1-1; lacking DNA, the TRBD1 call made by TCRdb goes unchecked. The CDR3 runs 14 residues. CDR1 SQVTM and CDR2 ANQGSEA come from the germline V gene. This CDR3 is CSVEVTPGQGEAFF.

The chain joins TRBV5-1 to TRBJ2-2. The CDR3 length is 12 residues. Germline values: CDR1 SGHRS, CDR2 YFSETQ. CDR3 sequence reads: CASSLVGGELFF.

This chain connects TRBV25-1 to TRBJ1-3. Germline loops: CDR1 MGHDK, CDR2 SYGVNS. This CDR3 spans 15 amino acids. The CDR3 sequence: CASRPDISSGNTIYF.

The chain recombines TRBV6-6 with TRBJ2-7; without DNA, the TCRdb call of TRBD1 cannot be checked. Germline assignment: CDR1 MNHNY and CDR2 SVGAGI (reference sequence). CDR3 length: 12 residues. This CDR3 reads CASSRQGGEQYF.

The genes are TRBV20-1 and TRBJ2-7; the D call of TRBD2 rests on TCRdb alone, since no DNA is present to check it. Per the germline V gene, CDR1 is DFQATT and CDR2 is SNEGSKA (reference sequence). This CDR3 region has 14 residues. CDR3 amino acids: CSARVGSGGDEQYF.

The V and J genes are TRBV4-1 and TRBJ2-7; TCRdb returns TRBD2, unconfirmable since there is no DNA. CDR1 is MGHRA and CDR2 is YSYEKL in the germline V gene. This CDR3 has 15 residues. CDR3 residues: CASSQPLAGAHEQYF.

Here the CDR3 reads CASSTDTYEQYF. The chain combines TRBV12-3 or TRBV12-4 with TRBJ2-7. The CDR3 is made up of 12 amino acids.

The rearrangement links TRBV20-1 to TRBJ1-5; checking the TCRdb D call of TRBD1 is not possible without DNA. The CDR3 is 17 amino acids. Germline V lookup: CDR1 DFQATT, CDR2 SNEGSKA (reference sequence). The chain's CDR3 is CSARVNRGPKENQPQHF.

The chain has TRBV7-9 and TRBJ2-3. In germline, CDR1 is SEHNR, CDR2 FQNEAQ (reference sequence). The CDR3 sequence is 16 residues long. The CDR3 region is CASSSTYSFETDTQYF. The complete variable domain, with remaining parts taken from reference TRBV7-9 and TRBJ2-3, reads DTGVSQNPRHKITKRGQNVTFRCDPISEHNRLYWYRQTLGQGPEFLTYFQNEAQLEKSRLLSDRFSAERPKGSFSTLEIQRTEQGDSAMYLCASSSTYSFETDTQYFGPGTRLTVL.

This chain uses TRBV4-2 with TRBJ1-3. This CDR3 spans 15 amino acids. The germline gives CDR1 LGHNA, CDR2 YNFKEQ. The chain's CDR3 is CASSQDVTEGITIYF.

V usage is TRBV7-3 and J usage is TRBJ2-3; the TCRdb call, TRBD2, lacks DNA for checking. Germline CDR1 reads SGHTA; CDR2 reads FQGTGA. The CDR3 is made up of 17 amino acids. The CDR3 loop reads CASSRSNSGGGTDTQYF. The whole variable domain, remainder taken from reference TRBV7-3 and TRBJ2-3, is GAGVSQTPSNKVTEKGKYVELRCDPISGHTALYWYRQSLGQGPEFLIYFQGTGAADDSGLPNDRFFAVRPEGSVSTLKIQRTERGDSAVYLCASSRSNSGGGTDTQYFGPGTRLTVL.

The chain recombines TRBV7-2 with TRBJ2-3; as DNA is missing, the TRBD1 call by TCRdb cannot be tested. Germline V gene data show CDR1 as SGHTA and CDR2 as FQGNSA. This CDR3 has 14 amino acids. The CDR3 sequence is CASSPWAIPDTQYF.